The 8 T cell receptor beta chains below come from one sample, sequenced in a study of Ad26.COV2.S vaccination and SARS-CoV-2 variants. As to treatment: roughly 19 received Ad26.COV2.S at low or high dose, single or two shots; about five received placebo; per-sample allocation not given. Following the first vaccine or placebo injection, samples were taken on day 63. This table comes from immunoSEQ multiplex PCR, and its TCRdb copy is limited to in-frame clones, with some not included. Among 380,000 or so clones listed, 83% were seen once. This material consisted of peripheral blood, taken in a trial of Ad26.COV2.S vaccine versus placebo. The receptors were gathered from a person between 18 and 60 years old who received the Ad26.COV2.S COVID-19 vaccine or a placebo.

In its sample, this clone was seen a few times. This chain joins TRBV2 and TRBJ2-1; the match to TRBD1 covers 7 bases. V lost 10 bases to trimming and J lost 6 bases; unmatched junction nucleotides: 9. There are 13 residues in the CDR3. Per germline, CDR1 SNHLY and CDR2 FYNNEI. The CDR3 here is CATKKGQTNEQFF. The CDR3 bases are TGTGCCACTAAGAAGGGACAGACCAATGAGCAGTTCTTC.

This clone was detected ten times or more. The chain carries TRBV29-1 and TRBJ2-7, with 8 bases identical to TRBD2. Looked up from germline, CDR1 is SQVTM and CDR2 is ANQGSEA. CDR3 length: 14 amino acids. V dropped 5 bases and J dropped 3; count of bases not matched to a gene: 9. The DNA of the CDR3 is TGCAGCGTTCTCACTGGCGGGGGGAGCTACGAGCAGTACTTC. Amino acid sequence: CSVLTGGGSYEQYF.

This chain joins TRBV28 and TRBJ1-2; D is possibly TRBD1 (5 bases). CDR3 length: 11 amino acids. The germline V and J ends were trimmed by 4 bases and 9 bases, with 9 bases remaining between them. The germline gives CDR1 MDHEN, CDR2 SYDVKM. The CDR3 DNA follows: TGTGCCAGCAGTTGGGACGCGAGCTACACCTTC. The encoded protein is CASSWDASYTF.

The chain combines TRBV9 with TRBJ1-3, with D unclear. The V end lost 3 bases, the J end lost 2 bases, and 15 bases lay between the germline ends. The CDR3 contains 16 residues. Germline V CDR1 and CDR2: SGDLS, YYNGEE. The chain's CDR3 is CASSDGPHPAGNTIYF. The CDR3 DNA sequence: TGTGCCAGCAGCGACGGGCCGCATCCCGCTGGAAACACCATATATTTT.

This sequence joins TRBV6-6 and TRBJ2-7, with 9 bases that match TRBD2. V lost 5 bases to trimming and J lost 3 bases; unmatched junction nucleotides: 17. Germline CDR1 MNHNY, CDR2 SVGAGI (reference sequence). The CDR3 covers 18 residues. CDR3 amino acids: CASSRIPGTSRGNYEQYF. DNA for the CDR3: TGTGCCAGCAGTCGAATACCAGGGACTAGCAGGGGGAACTACGAGCAGTACTTC.

The rearrangement joins TRBV11-2 to TRBJ2-7; tentatively, D is TRBD1 (5 bases). Germline CDR1 and CDR2: SGHAT and FQNNGV. The CDR3 runs 15 residues. V gave up 3 bases and J gave up 6 bases, with 18 bases separating them. The DNA for the CDR3 is TGTGCCAGCAGCTTGGCGTATGCCAGGGTAGCCGAGCAGTACTTC. This sequence encodes CASSLAYARVAEQYF.

This clone has only a few counts. The V and J genes are TRBV7-9 and TRBJ1-4, with 8 bases lining up with TRBD1. Germline V gives CDR1 SEHNR, CDR2 FQNEAQ (reference sequence). Losses at the gene ends were 1 base for V and 3 bases for J; bases not matched to a gene: 4. The CDR3 is 16 amino acids. The CDR3 DNA follows: TGTGCCAGCAGCTTAGGCAGGGGGCGGTCTAATGAAAAACTGTTTTTT. As protein: CASSLGRGRSNEKLFF.

J is TRBJ2-2 and V is TRBV3-1 (or the pseudogene TRBV3-2); 10 nucleotides align to TRBD1. The CDR3 covers 16 residues. V shed 0 bases and J 6 bases; nucleotides not matched to a gene: 4. Germline-derived CDR1 and CDR2 are LGHDT and YNNKEL (reference sequence). CDR3 DNA: TGTGCCAGCAGCCAAGATAAGGGACAGGGGCCCGGGGAGCTGTTTTTT. Amino acids: CASSQDKGQGPGELFF.